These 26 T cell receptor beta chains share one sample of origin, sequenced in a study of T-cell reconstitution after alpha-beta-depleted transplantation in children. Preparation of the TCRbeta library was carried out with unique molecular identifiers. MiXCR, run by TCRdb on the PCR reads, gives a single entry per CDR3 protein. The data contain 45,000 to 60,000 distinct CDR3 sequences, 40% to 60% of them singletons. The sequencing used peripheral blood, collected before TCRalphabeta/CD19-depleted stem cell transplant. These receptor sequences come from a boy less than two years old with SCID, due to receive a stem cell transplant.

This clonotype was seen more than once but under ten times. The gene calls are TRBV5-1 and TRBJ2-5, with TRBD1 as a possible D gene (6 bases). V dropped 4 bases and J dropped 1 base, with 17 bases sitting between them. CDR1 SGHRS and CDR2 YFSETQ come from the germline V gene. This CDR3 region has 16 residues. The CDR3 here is CASSPYTTGPQETQYF. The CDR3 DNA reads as TGCGCCAGCAGCCCGTACACGACAGGACCCCAAGAGACCCAGTACTTC.

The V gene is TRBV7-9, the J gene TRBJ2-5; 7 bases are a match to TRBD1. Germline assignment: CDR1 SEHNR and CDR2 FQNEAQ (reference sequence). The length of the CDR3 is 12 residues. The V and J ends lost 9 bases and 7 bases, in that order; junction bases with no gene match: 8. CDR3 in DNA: TGTGCCAGACAGGGGACCTCCGGGACCCAGTACTTC. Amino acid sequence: CARQGTSGTQYF.

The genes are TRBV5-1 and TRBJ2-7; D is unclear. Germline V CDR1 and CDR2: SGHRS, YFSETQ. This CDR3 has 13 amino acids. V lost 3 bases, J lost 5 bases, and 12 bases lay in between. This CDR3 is CASSSRTSDEQYF. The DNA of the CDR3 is TGCGCCAGCAGCTCCCGGACCTCTGACGAGCAGTACTTC.

The DNA of the CDR3 is TGTGCCAGCAGTCCCGGGGGGCCGTGGAACGAGCAGTACTTC. Encoded protein: CASSPGGPWNEQYF. This chain joins TRBV27 and TRBJ2-7; TRBD2 is a possible D gene (7 bases). V dropped 5 bases and J dropped 5 bases, with 16 bases sitting between them. This CDR3 is built from 14 residues. The V gene's germline CDR1 is MNHEY and CDR2 SMNVEV (reference sequence).

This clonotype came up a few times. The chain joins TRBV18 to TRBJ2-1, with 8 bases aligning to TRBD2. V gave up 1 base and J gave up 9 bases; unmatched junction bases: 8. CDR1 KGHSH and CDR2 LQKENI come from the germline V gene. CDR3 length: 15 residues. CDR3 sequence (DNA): TGTGCCAGCTCACCACTAGCGGCCCGGGGGGGTGAGCAGTTCTTC. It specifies CASSPLAARGGEQFF. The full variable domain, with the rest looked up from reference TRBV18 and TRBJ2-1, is NAGVMQNPRHLVRRRGQEARLRCSPMKGHSHVYWYRQLPEEGLKFMVYLQKENIIDESGMPKERFSAEFPKEGPSILRIQQVVRGDSAAYFCASSPLAARGGEQFFGPGTRLTVL.

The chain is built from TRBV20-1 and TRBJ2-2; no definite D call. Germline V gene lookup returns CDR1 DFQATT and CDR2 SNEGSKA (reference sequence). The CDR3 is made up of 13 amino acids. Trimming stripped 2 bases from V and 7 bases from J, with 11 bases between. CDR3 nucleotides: TGCAGTGCTAGACGGTCACAAGGCGGGGAGCTGTTTTTT. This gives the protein CSARRSQGGELFF.

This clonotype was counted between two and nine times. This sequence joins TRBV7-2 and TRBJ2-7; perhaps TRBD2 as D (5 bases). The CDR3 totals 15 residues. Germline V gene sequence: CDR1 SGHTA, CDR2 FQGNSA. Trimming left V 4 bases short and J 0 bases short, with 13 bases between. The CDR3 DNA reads TGTGCCAGCAGCTCTGGACTTGTTCGCTCCTACGAGCAGTACTTC. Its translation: CASSSGLVRSYEQYF.

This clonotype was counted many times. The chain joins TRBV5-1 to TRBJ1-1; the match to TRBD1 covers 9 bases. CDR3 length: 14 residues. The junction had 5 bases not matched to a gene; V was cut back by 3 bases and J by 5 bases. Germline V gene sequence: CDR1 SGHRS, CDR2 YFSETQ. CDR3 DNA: TGCGCCAGCAGCTCGGGACAGGGAAAGACTGAAGCTTTCTTT. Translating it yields CASSSGQGKTEAFF.

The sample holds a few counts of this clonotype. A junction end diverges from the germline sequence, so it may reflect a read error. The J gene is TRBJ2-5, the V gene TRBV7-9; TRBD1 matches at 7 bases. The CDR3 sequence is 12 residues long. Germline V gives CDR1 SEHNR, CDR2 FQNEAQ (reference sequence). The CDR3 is CASSPAEGQFRF. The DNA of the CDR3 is TGTGCCAGCAGCCCAGCAGAGGGACAGTTTAGGTTC.

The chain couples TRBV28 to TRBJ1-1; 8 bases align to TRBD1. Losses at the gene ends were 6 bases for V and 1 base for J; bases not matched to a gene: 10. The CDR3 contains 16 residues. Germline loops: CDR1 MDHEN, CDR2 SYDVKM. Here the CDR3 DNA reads TGTGCCAGCAGCCCCGCGACAGGGGCAAGGAACACTGAAGCTTTCTTT. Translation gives CASSPATGARNTEAFF.

The CDR3 coding sequence is TGTGCCAGCGGCCCCGTGGGACAGCAACATACCGGGGAGCTGTTTTTT. Amino acids: CASGPVGQQHTGELFF. The chain employs TRBV5-6 and TRBJ2-2; 7 nucleotides agree with TRBD1. The germline V gene encodes CDR1 SGHDT and CDR2 YYEEEE. V lost 7 bases, J lost 5 bases, and 14 bases stayed unmatched. This CDR3 region has 16 residues. The full variable domain, with the rest looked up from reference TRBV5-6 and TRBJ2-2, is DAGVTQSPTHLIKTRGQQVTLRCSPKSGHDTVSWYQQALGQGPQFIFQYYEEEERQRGNFPDRFSGHQFPNYSSELNVNALLLGDSALYLCASGPVGQQHTGELFFGEGSRLTVL.

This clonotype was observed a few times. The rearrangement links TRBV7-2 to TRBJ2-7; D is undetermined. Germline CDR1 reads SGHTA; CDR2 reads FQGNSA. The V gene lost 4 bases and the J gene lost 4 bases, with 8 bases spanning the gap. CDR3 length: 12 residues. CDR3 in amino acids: CASSSPLYEQYF. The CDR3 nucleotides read TGTGCCAGCAGCTCACCCCTTTACGAGCAGTACTTC.

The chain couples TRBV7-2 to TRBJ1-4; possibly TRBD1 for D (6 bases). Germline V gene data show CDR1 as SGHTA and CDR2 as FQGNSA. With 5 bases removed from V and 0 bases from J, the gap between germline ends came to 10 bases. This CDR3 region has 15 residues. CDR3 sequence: CASSRDRTTNEKLFF. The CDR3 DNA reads TGTGCCAGCAGCAGAGACAGGACAACTAATGAAAAACTGTTTTTT.

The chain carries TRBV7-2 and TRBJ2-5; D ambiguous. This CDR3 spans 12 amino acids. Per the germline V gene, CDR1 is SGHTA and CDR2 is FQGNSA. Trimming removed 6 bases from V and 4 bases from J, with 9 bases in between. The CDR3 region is CASSRSRETQYF. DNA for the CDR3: TGTGCCAGCAGTCGTAGCAGAGAGACCCAGTACTTC.

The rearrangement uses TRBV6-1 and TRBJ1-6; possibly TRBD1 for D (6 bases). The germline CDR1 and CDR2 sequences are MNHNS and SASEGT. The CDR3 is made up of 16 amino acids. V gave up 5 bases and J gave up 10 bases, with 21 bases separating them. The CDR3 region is CASSPSGGRGQSPLHF. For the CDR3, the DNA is TGTGCCAGCAGTCCGAGCGGGGGCAGGGGCCAGTCACCCCTCCACTTT.

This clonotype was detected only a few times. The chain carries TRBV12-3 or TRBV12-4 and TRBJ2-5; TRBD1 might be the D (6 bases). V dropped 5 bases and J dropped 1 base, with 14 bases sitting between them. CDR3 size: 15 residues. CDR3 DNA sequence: TGTGCCAGCAGTCTTCTGGACAGTACCCAAGAGACCCAGTACTTC. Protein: CASSLLDSTQETQYF.

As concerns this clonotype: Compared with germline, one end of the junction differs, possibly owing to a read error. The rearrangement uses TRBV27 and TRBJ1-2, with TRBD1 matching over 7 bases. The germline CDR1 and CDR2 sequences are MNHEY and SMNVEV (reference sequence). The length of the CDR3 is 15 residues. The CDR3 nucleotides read TGTGCCAGCAGTCTATCCTCCGGGACAGCGCGATACTACACCTTC. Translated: CASSLSSGTARYYTF.

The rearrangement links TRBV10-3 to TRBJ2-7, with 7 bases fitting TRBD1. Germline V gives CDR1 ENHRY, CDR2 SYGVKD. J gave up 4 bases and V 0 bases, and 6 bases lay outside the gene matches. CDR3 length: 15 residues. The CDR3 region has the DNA TGTGCCATCAGTGAGTCGACAGGGCAACCGTACGAGCAGTACTTC. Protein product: CAISESTGQPYEQYF.

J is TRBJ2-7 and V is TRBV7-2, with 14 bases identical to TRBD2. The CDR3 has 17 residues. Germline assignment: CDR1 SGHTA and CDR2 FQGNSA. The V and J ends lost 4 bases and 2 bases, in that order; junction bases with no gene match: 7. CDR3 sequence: CASSSPGLAGVAYEQYF. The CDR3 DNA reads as TGTGCCAGCAGCTCTCCGGGACTAGCGGGGGTGGCCTACGAGCAGTACTTC.

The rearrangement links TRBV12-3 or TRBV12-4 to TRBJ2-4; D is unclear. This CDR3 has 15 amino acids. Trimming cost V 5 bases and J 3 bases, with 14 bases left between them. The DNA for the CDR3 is TGTGCCAGCAGTCGGGTGTCTGCCGGCAAAAACATTCAGTACTTC. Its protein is CASSRVSAGKNIQYF.

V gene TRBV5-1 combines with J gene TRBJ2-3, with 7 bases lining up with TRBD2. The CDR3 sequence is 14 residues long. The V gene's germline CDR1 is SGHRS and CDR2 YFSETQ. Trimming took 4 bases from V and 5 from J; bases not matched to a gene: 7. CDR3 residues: CASSPISGEDTQYF. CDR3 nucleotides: TGCGCCAGCAGCCCAATAAGCGGGGAAGATACGCAGTATTTT.

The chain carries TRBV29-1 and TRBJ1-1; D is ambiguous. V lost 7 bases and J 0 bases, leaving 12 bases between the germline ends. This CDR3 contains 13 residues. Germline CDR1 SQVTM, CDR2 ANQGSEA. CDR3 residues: CSAYMAMNTEAFF. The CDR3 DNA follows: TGCAGCGCCTACATGGCGATGAACACTGAAGCTTTCTTT.

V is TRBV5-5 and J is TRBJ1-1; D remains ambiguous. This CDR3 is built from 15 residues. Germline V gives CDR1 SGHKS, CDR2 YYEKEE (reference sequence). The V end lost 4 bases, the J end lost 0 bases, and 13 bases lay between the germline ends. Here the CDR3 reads CASSDPYIMNTEAFF. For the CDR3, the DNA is TGTGCCAGCAGCGACCCGTATATAATGAACACTGAAGCTTTCTTT. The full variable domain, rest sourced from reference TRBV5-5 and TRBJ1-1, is DAGVTQSPTHLIKTRGQQVTLRCSPISGHKSVSWYQQVLGQGPQFIFQYYEKEERGRGNFPDRFSARQFPNYSSELNVNALLLGDSALYLCASSDPYIMNTEAFFGQGTRLTVV.

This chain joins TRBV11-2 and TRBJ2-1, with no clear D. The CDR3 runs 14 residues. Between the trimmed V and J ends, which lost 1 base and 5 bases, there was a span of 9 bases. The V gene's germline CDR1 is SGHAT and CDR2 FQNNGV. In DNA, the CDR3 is TGTGCCAGCAGCTTAGTCCGAGTAAACAATGAGCAGTTCTTC. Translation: CASSLVRVNNEQFF.

The CDR3 is CASSLRVGSGGAYEQFF. Written as DNA, the CDR3 is TGCGCCAGCAGCTTGAGAGTGGGTAGCGGGGGGGCTTATGAGCAGTTCTTC. The rearrangement uses TRBV5-1 and TRBJ2-1, with TRBD2 matching over 11 bases. There are 17 residues in the CDR3. Germline trimming cut 1 base from V and 8 bases from J; bases unmatched to any gene: 11. Germline CDR1 is SGHRS and CDR2 is YFSETQ.

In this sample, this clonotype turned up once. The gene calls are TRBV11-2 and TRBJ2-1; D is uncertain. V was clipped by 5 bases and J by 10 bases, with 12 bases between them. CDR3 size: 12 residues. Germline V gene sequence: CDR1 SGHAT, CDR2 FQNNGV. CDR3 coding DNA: TGTGCCAGCAGCCTCTTAGTGGGGGAGCAGTTCTTC. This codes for CASSLLVGEQFF.